This TCR beta chain was sequenced in a study of patients and donors after allogeneic stem cell transplantation. This clonotype has just a few counts. TCRdb fed the RT-PCR reads into MiXCR, producing one record per CDR3 protein. The sample has 200,000 to 250,000 distinct CDR3 sequences, 12% to 15% seen once. The CDR3 has 16 amino acids. The J segment lost 9 bases and the V segment lost 0 bases, leaving 11 bases of the junction unmatched. Germline assignment: CDR1 SGHRS and CDR2 YFSETQ. Sequenced: blood, either unsorted or a sorted T cell fraction (not recorded which). The gene calls are TRBV5-1 and TRBJ2-7, with 11 bases fitting TRBD2. The receptor was isolated from a human donor who was either an allogeneic HSCT recipient or a stem cell or donor lymphocyte infusion donor (not recorded which). It is not recorded whose cells these are; they may come from a transplant donor. The CDR3 DNA sequence: TGCGCCAGCAGCTTGGGAAAGACCGGGACTAGCGGTCTGCAGTACTTC. Translated: CASSLGKTGTSGLQYF.